These 28 T cell receptor beta chains were sequenced from one sample in a study of blood T cell repertoires in COVID-19 (dated by TCRdb to 2019 to 2021). Receptors were amplified or captured by the immunoSEQ multiplex PCR assay. The source is immuneACCESS, and TCRdb retained only in-frame sequences with V and J called. Part of the clones is not carried over; for the studies checked, unresolved V genes explain less than half of this, and the remainder is unexplained. Here the sample has 250,000 or so clones; roughly 91% occur a single time. In total, the top ten clones hold 8.8% of the sample. Sample: PBMCs or T cells enriched from blood (not recorded which). Receptor source: a man aged 40-49 years who had recovered from COVID-19.

The chain is built from TRBV9 and TRBJ2-3; 7 bases are shared with TRBD2. V trimming: 4 bases; J trimming: 0 bases; junction bases outside the gene matches: 11. The CDR3 is 17 amino acids. Germline CDR1 is SGDLS and CDR2 is YYNGEE. As DNA, the CDR3 is TGTGCCAGCAGCTTTACATCTAGCGGAACTAGCACAGATACGCAGTATTTT. The encoded protein is CASSFTSSGTSTDTQYF.

V and J are TRBV28 and TRBJ2-7; D may be TRBD1 (5 bases). Trimming stripped 6 bases from V and 0 bases from J, with 15 bases between. This CDR3 is 15 amino acids long. The V gene's germline CDR1 is MDHEN and CDR2 SYDVKM. CDR3 nucleotide sequence: TGTGCCAGCAGCCCAGTAGGGGTCGGCTCCTACGAGCAGTACTTC. This sequence encodes CASSPVGVGSYEQYF.

On this clone: Distinct nucleotide sequences in the sample also encode this CDR3. The chain employs TRBV5-4 and TRBJ2-7; tentative D call: TRBD1 (6 bases). This CDR3 is built from 12 residues. V lost 4 bases, J lost 3 bases, and 8 bases lay in between. Germline V lookup: CDR1 SGHNT, CDR2 YYREEE (reference sequence). CDR3 region: CASSKDSYEQYF. The CDR3 DNA is TGTGCCAGCAGCAAGGACAGCTACGAGCAGTACTTC. Full variable domain (remainder filled in from reference TRBV5-4 and TRBJ2-7): ETGVTQSPTHLIKTRGQQVTLRCSSQSGHNTVSWYQQALGQGPQFIFQYYREEENGRGNFPPRFSGLQFPNYSSELNVNALELDDSALYLCASSKDSYEQYFGPGTRLTVT.

The gene calls are TRBV5-6 and TRBJ1-1; D is unclear. With 0 bases removed from V and 3 bases from J, the gap between germline ends came to 12 bases. The CDR3 covers 15 residues. Germline CDR1 SGHDT, CDR2 YYEEEE. In DNA, the CDR3 is TGTGCCAGCAGCTTGGAAATCCACGGAGACACTGAAGCTTTCTTT. Translating it yields CASSLEIHGDTEAFF.

The chain couples TRBV7-6 to TRBJ2-7, with a tentative D call TRBD1 (5 bases). CDR1 and CDR2 (germline): SGHVS, FNYEAQ. The CDR3 is 16 amino acids. V shed 2 bases and J shed 3 bases, with 17 bases lying between them. The CDR3 bases are TGTGCCAGCAGCTTAAGTCCGGACAAGATCGACTACGAGCAGTACTTC. Amino acid sequence: CASSLSPDKIDYEQYF.

This chain joins TRBV28 and TRBJ2-7, with a possible D match to TRBD1 (6 bases). Between the trimmed V and J ends, which lost 5 bases and 6 bases, there was a span of 17 bases. The CDR3 covers 14 residues. CDR1 is MDHEN, CDR2 SYDVKM, per germline. CDR3 sequence: CASSQPQGLGEQYF. The CDR3 nucleotides are TGTGCCAGCAGTCAGCCACAGGGCTTAGGCGAGCAGTACTTC.

A single count supports this clone. The V gene is TRBV27, the J gene TRBJ2-4, with a tentative D call TRBD2 (6 bases). The germline V gene has CDR1 MNHEY and CDR2 SMNVEV (reference sequence). V shed 4 bases and J shed 0 bases, with 19 bases lying between them. This CDR3 has 18 amino acids. The CDR3 DNA follows: TGTGCCAGCAGTTCCCCCGGCAGGTTCGGGGGAGCCAAAAACATTCAGTACTTC. Its translation is CASSSPGRFGGAKNIQYF.

The chain combines TRBV19 with TRBJ2-5; 9 bases fit TRBD1. J gave up 5 bases and V 3 bases, and 4 bases lay outside the gene matches. The germline V gene has CDR1 LNHDA and CDR2 SQIVND (reference sequence). The CDR3 covers 14 residues. CDR3: CASSILGQGETQYF. The CDR3 DNA follows: TGTGCCAGTAGTATCCTAGGACAGGGGGAGACCCAGTACTTC.

The genes are TRBV4-1 and TRBJ1-1; 8 bases line up with TRBD1. The ends lost 6 bases at V and 1 base at J; junction bases unmatched: 25. CDR3 size: 21 residues. Per the germline V gene, CDR1 is MGHRA and CDR2 is YSYEKL. Here the CDR3 reads CASSHRGGQGIRLESNTEAFF. The CDR3 DNA follows: TGCGCCAGCAGTCATCGGGGAGGACAGGGTATCAGGCTCGAATCGAACACTGAAGCTTTCTTT.

Only a few counts were recorded for this clone. The V gene is TRBV6-5, the J gene TRBJ2-1, with 7 bases that match TRBD1. The CDR3 extends over 15 amino acids. CDR1 is MNHEY and CDR2 is SVGAGI in the germline V gene. The V segment lost 5 bases and the J segment 1 base; nucleotides outside the gene matches: 5. CDR3 sequence (DNA): TGTGCCAGCAGTAACCACAGGGGATCCTACAATGAGCAGTTCTTC. This gives the protein CASSNHRGSYNEQFF.

The chain couples TRBV5-1 to TRBJ2-2; 10 nucleotides match TRBD1. After removal of 0 bases from V and 4 bases from J, the junction contained 6 bases not matched to a gene. This CDR3 contains 17 residues. Germline CDR1 is SGHRS and CDR2 is YFSETQ. The CDR3 is CASSLALGQGFTGELFF. DNA for the CDR3: TGCGCCAGCAGCTTGGCTTTGGGACAGGGGTTCACCGGGGAGCTGTTTTTT.

This clone was observed a handful of times. This chain uses TRBV4-1 with TRBJ2-7; 7 positions match TRBD2. CDR3 length: 14 residues. Germline V gene lookup returns CDR1 MGHRA and CDR2 YSYEKL. The ends lost 2 bases at V and 6 bases at J; junction bases unmatched: 7. CDR3 loop: CASSQTGTTLEQYF. Written as DNA, the CDR3 is TGCGCCAGCAGCCAAACCGGGACTACCCTCGAGCAGTACTTC.

This clone occurred once. This chain uses TRBV4-1 with TRBJ2-7; possibly TRBD2 for D (6 bases). Germline assignment: CDR1 MGHRA and CDR2 YSYEKL. The CDR3 is 18 residues long. Trimming took 0 bases from V and 0 from J, leaving 18 bases between them. The CDR3: CASSQDTSRGISSYEQYF. DNA of the CDR3: TGCGCCAGCAGCCAAGATACTAGCCGGGGGATAAGCTCCTACGAGCAGTACTTC.

This clone was seen once. The rearrangement joins TRBV5-1 to TRBJ2-5, with 7 positions matching TRBD1. This CDR3 region has 16 residues. CDR1 is SGHRS, CDR2 YFSETQ, per germline. Unmatched junction bases numbered 9, after V lost 4 bases and J lost 0 bases. The CDR3 DNA sequence: TGCGCCAGCAGCAGCGGACAGGCTGGGTACCAAGAGACCCAGTACTTC. It codes for CASSSGQAGYQETQYF.

V gene TRBV11-2 combines with J gene TRBJ1-2, with D tentatively TRBD1 (5 bases). Germline CDR1 and CDR2: SGHAT and FQNNGV. V was shortened by 5 bases and J by 4 bases, with 17 bases between the two germline ends. The CDR3 has 15 residues. In DNA form, the CDR3 reads TGTGCCAGCAGCCCCCTGGGGGGTGGGCCCTATGGCTACACCTTC. This sequence encodes CASSPLGGGPYGYTF.

This chain connects TRBV9 to TRBJ2-1, with 7 bases aligning to TRBD1. The germline V gene has CDR1 SGDLS and CDR2 YYNGEE. Trimming removed 0 bases from V and 10 bases from J; junction bases left unmatched: 16. The CDR3 covers 17 residues. The DNA for the CDR3 is TGTGCCAGCAGCGTAGCGGTCTGGGACAGTGGTTCGGAAGAGCAGTTCTTC. Its translation is CASSVAVWDSGSEEQFF.

The rearrangement joins TRBV19 to TRBJ2-1, with a weak D call TRBD2 (5 bases). This CDR3 contains 12 residues. Germline CDR1 is LNHDA and CDR2 is SQIVND (reference sequence). Trimming stripped 6 bases from V and 5 bases from J, with 8 bases between. CDR3 sequence reads: CASSLLDNEQFF. In DNA form, the CDR3 reads TGTGCCAGTAGCTTACTAGACAATGAGCAGTTCTTC.

In DNA form, the CDR3 reads TGTGCCAGCAGCGATGGGACTAGCGGGGGGCTAGGTACAGATACGCAGTATTTT. Translated, it gives CASSDGTSGGLGTDTQYF. The chain joins TRBV5-4 to TRBJ2-3, with 15 bases identical to TRBD2. Germline CDR1 is SGHNT and CDR2 is YYREEE (reference sequence). The CDR3 sequence is 18 residues long. Germline trimming cut 4 bases from V and 3 bases from J; bases unmatched to any gene: 9. Full variable domain (remainder filled in from reference TRBV5-4 and TRBJ2-3): ETGVTQSPTHLIKTRGQQVTLRCSSQSGHNTVSWYQQALGQGPQFIFQYYREEENGRGNFPPRFSGLQFPNYSSELNVNALELDDSALYLCASSDGTSGGLGTDTQYFGPGTRLTVL.

V gene TRBV12-3 or TRBV12-4 combines with J gene TRBJ1-4; weak D call: TRBD1 (5 bases). Trimming removed 6 bases at V and 7 bases at J, with 9 bases between. This CDR3 spans 12 amino acids. The CDR3 sequence: CASSRQSEKLFF. CDR3 DNA: TGTGCCAGCAGCCGACAGAGTGAAAAACTGTTTTTT.

The chain is built from TRBV4-2 and TRBJ1-5; D remains ambiguous. Germline-derived CDR1 and CDR2 are LGHNA and YNFKEQ. This CDR3 comprises 13 residues. V shed 4 bases and J shed 7 bases, with 11 bases lying between them. In nucleotides, the CDR3 is TGTGCCAGCAGCCTTAAGACATCCCAGCCCCAGCATTTT. The encoded protein is CASSLKTSQPQHF.

The genes are TRBV5-1 and TRBJ1-2; D uncertain. V lost 4 bases, J lost 5 bases, and 15 bases lay in between. Germline CDR1 SGHRS, CDR2 YFSETQ. This CDR3 spans 14 amino acids. CDR3 in DNA: TGCGCCAGCAGCCCCTCGAGGGAGGAGTATGGCTACACCTTC. Translating it yields CASSPSREEYGYTF.

The V and J genes are TRBV10-2 and TRBJ2-7; D perhaps matches TRBD1 (5 bases). V dropped 5 bases and J dropped 3 bases, with 17 bases sitting between them. Per the germline V gene, CDR1 is WSHSY and CDR2 is SAAADI. This CDR3 spans 15 amino acids. The CDR3 bases are TGCGCCAGCAGTAAGACCCGACAGCGTCACTACGAGCAGTACTTC. This encodes CASSKTRQRHYEQYF.

A single count supports this clone. The chain couples TRBV6-5 to TRBJ1-3; 11 bases fit TRBD1. This CDR3 is built from 16 residues. V shed 4 bases, J shed 0 bases, and the junction held 2 bases outside the gene matches. Germline V gene data show CDR1 as MNHEY and CDR2 as SVGAGI. The CDR3 bases are TGTGCCAGCAGTTCCGGACAGGGGGCCTCTGGAAACACCATATATTTT. Amino acid sequence: CASSSGQGASGNTIYF.

This clone has just a few counts. This chain connects TRBV2 to TRBJ1-2; weak D call: TRBD1 (6 bases). This CDR3 is built from 14 residues. Per the germline V gene, CDR1 is SNHLY and CDR2 is FYNNEI. V was trimmed by 8 bases and J by 0 bases, leaving 13 bases between them. CDR3 residues: CASSTGRANYGYTF. The CDR3 DNA reads as TGTGCCAGCTCCACAGGGAGGGCTAACTATGGCTACACCTTC.

V usage is TRBV5-5 and J usage is TRBJ1-2, with 8 bases aligning to TRBD1. Germline values: CDR1 SGHKS, CDR2 YYEKEE (reference sequence). The CDR3 runs 15 residues. Trimming at V came to 3 bases and at J to 6 bases, leaving 10 bases not matched to a gene. CDR3 bases: TGTGCCAGCAGCTCCGGGGTAACGGGACAGGATGGCTACACCTTC. Translating gives CASSSGVTGQDGYTF.

V and J are TRBV13 and TRBJ2-2; no clear D. The CDR3 extends over 13 amino acids. V was clipped by 3 bases and J by 7 bases, with 9 bases between them. Germline CDR1 reads PRHDT; CDR2 reads FYEKMQ (reference sequence). CDR3 sequence reads: CASSFDSDGELFF. The CDR3 DNA reads TGTGCCAGCAGCTTTGACTCCGACGGGGAGCTGTTTTTT.

The rearrangement links TRBV6-5 to TRBJ2-3, with D possibly being TRBD2 (7 bases). This CDR3 region has 15 residues. V gave up 4 bases and J gave up 3 bases, with 14 bases separating them. Looked up from germline, CDR1 is MNHEY and CDR2 is SVGAGI. CDR3 DNA sequence: TGTGCCAGCAGTTCGTATGAGGGGGGGACAGATACGCAGTATTTT. It yields the protein CASSSYEGGTDTQYF.

The rearrangement links TRBV11-2 to TRBJ2-7; 7 positions agree with TRBD2. J gave up 2 bases and V 5 bases, and 6 bases lay outside the gene matches. From germline, CDR1 is SGHAT and CDR2 FQNNGV. CDR3 length: 14 amino acids. The CDR3 DNA is TGTGCCAGCAGCCTTCATGGACTAGCCTACGAGCAGTACTTC. Translating gives CASSLHGLAYEQYF.